These 21 T cell receptor beta chains share one sample of origin, sequenced in a study of control samples from healthy donors and cancer patients. Method: immunoSEQ multiplex PCR; TCRdb's copy keeps in-frame clones and lacks some. The data show about 94,000 clones, 90% seen once. The sequenced material came from blood. Receptor source: a woman between 18 and 29 years old in good health.

The chain carries TRBV10-3 and TRBJ1-6, with D unresolved. Germline CDR1 and CDR2: ENHRY and SYGVKD. Trimming removed 3 bases at V and 8 bases at J, with 11 bases between. The CDR3 consists of 14 residues. DNA for the CDR3: TGTGCCATCAGTGATAATTCTCGGGATTCACCCCTCCACTTT. Its translation is CAISDNSRDSPLHF.

This clone was seen only once. The rearrangement uses TRBV14 and TRBJ2-7; D not resolved. Germline CDR1 SGHDN, CDR2 FVKESK. The CDR3 sequence is 13 residues long. V lost 0 bases and J 4 bases, leaving 7 bases between the germline ends. The CDR3 bases are TGTGCCAGCAGCCAAGATCTCAGGTACGAGCAGTACTTC. Residues: CASSQDLRYEQYF. Full variable domain (missing parts from reference TRBV14 and TRBJ2-7): EAGVTQFPSHSVIEKGQTVTLRCDPISGHDNLYWYRRVMGKEIKFLLHFVKESKQDESGMPNNRFLAERTGGTYSTLKVQPAELEDSGVYFCASSQDLRYEQYFGPGTRLTVT.

The CDR3 sequence: CASTLPSSHSNQPQHF. The DNA of the CDR3 is TGTGCCAGCACCCTCCCCTCGAGCCACAGCAATCAGCCCCAGCATTTT. The genes are TRBV28 and TRBJ1-5; D is unresolved. This CDR3 has 16 residues. Trimming removed 7 bases at V and 1 base at J, with 17 bases between. Looked up from germline, CDR1 is MDHEN and CDR2 is SYDVKM.

This chain joins TRBV19 and TRBJ2-1; D is possibly TRBD2 (6 bases). CDR1 LNHDA and CDR2 SQIVND come from the germline V gene (reference sequence). The CDR3 is made up of 14 amino acids. Trimming removed 5 bases at V and 6 bases at J, with 14 bases between. Here the CDR3 reads CASSSSVRGNEQFF. The CDR3 coding sequence is TGTGCCAGTAGTTCTAGCGTTCGGGGCAATGAGCAGTTCTTC.

CDR3: CASSLMAGASYEQYF. CDR3 nucleotide sequence: TGCGCCAGCAGCTTGATGGCAGGCGCCTCCTACGAGCAGTACTTC. The genes are TRBV5-1 and TRBJ2-7; D gene uncertain. The CDR3 runs to 15 residues. V lost 1 base to trimming and J lost 0 bases, with 11 bases between them. CDR1 is SGHRS and CDR2 is YFSETQ in the germline V gene.

This chain connects TRBV7-2 to TRBJ2-5; D possibly corresponds to TRBD2 (6 bases). Germline V lookup: CDR1 SGHTA, CDR2 FQGNSA. The V end was cut by 1 base, the J end by 6 bases, with 15 bases between. The CDR3 is 15 amino acids. The CDR3 spells CASSLVSGGEKTQYF. In nucleotides, the CDR3 is TGTGCCAGCAGCTTAGTCTCCGGGGGTGAGAAGACCCAGTACTTC.

This clone was picked up one time. This chain links TRBV2 with TRBJ2-7, with TRBD1 matching 7 bases. Germline CDR1 reads SNHLY; CDR2 reads FYNNEI. This CDR3 spans 13 amino acids. Unmatched junction bases numbered 7, after V lost 11 bases and J lost 0 bases. This CDR3 is CAGSWDSSYEQYF. DNA for the CDR3: TGTGCCGGGTCATGGGACAGCTCCTACGAGCAGTACTTC. The complete variable domain, with remaining parts taken from reference TRBV2 and TRBJ2-7, reads EPEVTQTPSHQVTQMGQEVILRCVPISNHLYFYWYRQILGQKVEFLVSFYNNEISEKSEIFDDQFSVERPDGSNFTLKIRSTKLEDSAMYFCAGSWDSSYEQYFGPGTRLTVT.

This sequence joins TRBV9 and TRBJ1-3; D uncertain. The CDR3 loop spans 15 amino acids. The ends were cut back, 2 bases at V and 3 bases at J, with 12 bases in the middle. Germline V CDR1 and CDR2: SGDLS, YYNGEE. The CDR3 DNA reads TGTGCCAGCAGCGTCTCCTTAACTGTTGGAAACACCATATATTTT. Its protein product is CASSVSLTVGNTIYF. The whole variable domain, remainder taken from reference TRBV9 and TRBJ1-3, is DSGVTQTPKHLITATGQRVTLRCSPRSGDLSVYWYQQSLDQGLQFLIQYYNGEERAKGNILERFSAQQFPDLHSELNLSSLELGDSALYFCASSVSLTVGNTIYFGEGSWLTVV.

Ten or more counts support this clone. The chain couples TRBV7-2 to TRBJ1-3; TRBD1 matches 8 bases. The germline V gene has CDR1 SGHTA and CDR2 FQGNSA. J was trimmed by 3 bases and V by 5 bases; bases with no gene match: 6. This CDR3 contains 15 residues. CDR3 protein: CASSARTGFGNTIYF. In nucleotides, the CDR3 is TGTGCCAGCAGCGCCCGGACAGGGTTTGGAAACACCATATATTTT.

V is TRBV11-3 and J is TRBJ2-5; unclear D gene. The CDR3 covers 14 residues. Germline V gene lookup returns CDR1 SGHNT and CDR2 YENEEA. V gave up 4 bases and J gave up 4 bases, with 13 bases separating them. CDR3 sequence reads: CASSSSGQGETQYF. Here the CDR3 DNA reads TGTGCCAGCAGCTCATCCGGGCAAGGAGAGACCCAGTACTTC. Variable domain in full (rest from reference TRBV11-3 and TRBJ2-5): EAGVVQSPRYKIIEKKQPVAFWCNPISGHNTLYWYLQNLGQGPELLIRYENEEAVDDSQLPKDRFSAERLKGVDSTLKIQPAELGDSAVYLCASSSSGQGETQYFGPGTRLLVL.

The chain is built from TRBV2 and TRBJ1-1; a weak D match, TRBD1 (6 bases). The CDR3 spans 14 residues. The V gene's germline CDR1 is SNHLY and CDR2 FYNNEI. The ends were cut back, 7 bases at V and 0 bases at J, with 12 bases in the middle. The CDR3, as DNA: TGTGCCAGCACGGACGGACAGCTGAACACTGAAGCTTTCTTT. Protein product: CASTDGQLNTEAFF.

The CDR3: CASSSGQGNTIYF. The CDR3 nucleotides read TGCGCCAGCAGCTCCGGACAGGGAAACACCATATATTTT. The chain recombines TRBV5-1 with TRBJ1-3; perhaps TRBD1 as D (6 bases). The ends were cut back, 3 bases at V and 4 bases at J, with 8 bases in the middle. The CDR3 sequence is 13 residues long. Germline V CDR1 and CDR2: SGHRS, YFSETQ.

The chain recombines TRBV6-5 with TRBJ1-1; D is possibly TRBD1 (5 bases). The CDR3 runs 16 residues. Trimming stripped 2 bases from V and 1 base from J, with 14 bases between. Germline assignment: CDR1 MNHEY and CDR2 SVGAGI. CDR3 loop: CASSYNLQGPNTEAFF. The CDR3 nucleotides read TGTGCCAGCAGTTACAATCTCCAGGGACCGAACACTGAAGCTTTCTTT.

J is TRBJ1-3 and V is TRBV5-4; possible D gene TRBD1, 5 bases. The CDR3 sequence is 14 residues long. Per germline, CDR1 SGHNT and CDR2 YYREEE (reference sequence). V was pared by 3 bases and J by 3 bases, with 10 bases between. Here the CDR3 DNA reads TGTGCCAGCAGCTCGGGAGGGGTTGGAAACACCATATATTTT. Its translation is CASSSGGVGNTIYF.

This clone has only one observation. The chain joins TRBV5-6 to TRBJ2-2, with D unclear. The V gene lost 2 bases and the J gene lost 5 bases, with 7 bases spanning the gap. Looked up from germline, CDR1 is SGHDT and CDR2 is YYEEEE. The CDR3 is 13 residues long. The CDR3 DNA follows: TGTGCCAGCAGCTTTGGTCAGACCGGGGAGCTGTTTTTT. It yields the protein CASSFGQTGELFF.

The rearrangement uses TRBV9 and TRBJ2-2, with D possibly matching TRBD1 (5 bases). Germline V gene lookup returns CDR1 SGDLS and CDR2 YYNGEE. Trimming cost V 1 base and J 2 bases, with 9 bases left between them. There are 15 residues in the CDR3. DNA for the CDR3: TGTGCCAGCAGCGTAAGGGGCGGTAACACCGGGGAGCTGTTTTTT. Encoded protein: CASSVRGGNTGELFF.

The CDR3 DNA follows: TGTGCCAGCAGTGAGGAGGATAGCGGGGCCAAGGAGCAGTACTTC. This sequence encodes CASSEEDSGAKEQYF. The genes are TRBV6-1 and TRBJ2-7, with 8 bases matching TRBD2. The germline V gene has CDR1 MNHNS and CDR2 SASEGT. The CDR3 is made up of 15 amino acids. V lost 3 bases and J lost 7; bases outside the gene matches: 11.

This rearrangement joins TRBV11-2 to TRBJ1-1; D remains unclear. From germline, CDR1 is SGHAT and CDR2 FQNNGV. The V end lost 4 bases, the J end lost 2 bases, and 8 bases lay between the germline ends. This CDR3 has 13 amino acids. CDR3 residues: CASSSDINTEAFF. DNA of the CDR3: TGTGCCAGCAGCTCCGACATCAACACTGAAGCTTTCTTT.

The rearrangement joins TRBV3-1 (or the pseudogene TRBV3-2) to TRBJ1-5, with a weak D call TRBD1 (6 bases). Trimming left V 5 bases short and J 5 bases short, with 13 bases between. Per germline, CDR1 LGHDT and CDR2 YNNKEL (reference sequence). The CDR3 has 14 amino acids. In DNA form, the CDR3 reads TGTGCCAGCAGCGATAGACAGGATTATCAGCCCCAGCATTTT. Protein sequence: CASSDRQDYQPQHF.

This clone was picked up a small number of times. V usage is TRBV6-5 and J usage is TRBJ2-2; possible D gene TRBD2, 7 bases. This CDR3 region has 13 residues. V was clipped by 10 bases and J by 5 bases, with 14 bases between them. The germline gives CDR1 MNHEY, CDR2 SVGAGI. CDR3 bases: TGTGCCACCGGACTAGGGGGGACCGGGGAGCTGTTTTTT. As protein: CATGLGGTGELFF.

This rearrangement joins TRBV5-1 to TRBJ1-4, with D hard to call. The CDR3 length is 14 residues. The ends were cut back, 1 base at V and 6 bases at J, with 10 bases in the middle. The germline V gene encodes CDR1 SGHRS and CDR2 YFSETQ. For the CDR3, the DNA is TGCGCCAGCAGCTTGAGGGCCCCTGATGAAAAACTGTTTTTT. As protein: CASSLRAPDEKLFF.